The source of this TCR beta chain is a study of blood T cell repertoires in COVID-19. The overall study: The cDNA or gDNA used as material had been derived from T cells, B-cell-depleted T cells, or PBMCs.

The protocol was immunoSEQ multiplex PCR, while the TCRdb copy is restricted to in-frame clones and leaves out a portion. The sample includes 65,000 to 90,000 clones, 65% to 85% seen only once; the top ten take roughly 15%. Germline CDR1 SQVTM, CDR2 ANQGSEA. The CDR3 contains 14 residues. J lost 8 bases, V lost 4 bases, and 13 bases had no gene match. The material sequenced was peripheral blood. This TCR came from a man between 65 and 85 years old with active or convalescent COVID-19. This chain links TRBV29-1 with TRBJ1-2; TRBD1 aligns across 7 bases. Here the CDR3 DNA reads TGCAGCGTTGGACGTTCGGATAGGGGGCGAGGCTACACCTTC. Translating it yields CSVGRSDRGRGYTF.